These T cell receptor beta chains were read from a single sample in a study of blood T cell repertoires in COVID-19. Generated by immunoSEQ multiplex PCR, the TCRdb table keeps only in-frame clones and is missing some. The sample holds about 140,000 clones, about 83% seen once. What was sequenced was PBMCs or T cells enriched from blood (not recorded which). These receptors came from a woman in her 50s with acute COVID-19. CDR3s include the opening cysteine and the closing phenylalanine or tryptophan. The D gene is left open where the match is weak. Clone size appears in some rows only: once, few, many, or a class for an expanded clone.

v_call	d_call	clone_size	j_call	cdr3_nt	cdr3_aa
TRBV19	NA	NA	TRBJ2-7	TGTGCCAGTAGTACAACAGGGAGTCCCTCCTACGAGCAGTACTTC	CASSTTGSPSYEQYF
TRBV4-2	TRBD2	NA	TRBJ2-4	TGTGCCAGCAGCCAAGCGACTAGCGGGAGTATTCGGAACATTCAGTACTTC	CASSQATSGSIRNIQYF
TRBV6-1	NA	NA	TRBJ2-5	TGTGCCAGCAGTGAAATCGGGGGGACCCAGTACTTC	CASSEIGGTQYF
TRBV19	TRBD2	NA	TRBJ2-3	TGTGCCAGTAGTCTCGGACTAGCAGCTAGCACAGATACGCAGTATTTT	CASSLGLAASTDTQYF
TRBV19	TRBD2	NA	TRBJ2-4	TGTGCCAGTAGTATTGGAGCGGGACCCCAAAACATTCAGTACTTC	CASSIGAGPQNIQYF
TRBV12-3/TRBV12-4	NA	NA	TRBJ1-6	TGTGCCAGCAGTTTCAGCGGGGCACCGGCCCTCCACTTT	CASSFSGAPALHF
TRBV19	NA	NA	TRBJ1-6	TGTGCCAGTAGTATCGGTCAGGGGTTCAATTCACCCCTCCACTTT	CASSIGQGFNSPLHF
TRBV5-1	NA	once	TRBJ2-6	TGCGCCAGCAGCTTCGGCTCTGGGGCCAACGTCCTGACTTTC	CASSFGSGANVLTF
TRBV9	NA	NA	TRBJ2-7	TGTGCCAGCAGCGTAGATCCAGGAGAGCAGTACTTC	CASSVDPGEQYF
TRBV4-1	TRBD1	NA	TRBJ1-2	TGCGCCAGCAGCCCCCCAGCCGGGACAGTCTATGGCTACACCTTC	CASSPPAGTVYGYTF
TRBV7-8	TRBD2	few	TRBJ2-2	TGTGCCAGCAGCTTAGCCCCTTCCGGGACTAGCGGGAGCGCCGGGGAGCTGTTTTTT	CASSLAPSGTSGSAGELFF
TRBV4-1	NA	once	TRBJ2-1	TGCGCCAGCCGGGGTCGGGGGGCGCAAAAAGATTACAATGAGCAGTTCTTC	CASRGRGAQKDYNEQFF
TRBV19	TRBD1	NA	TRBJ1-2	TGTGCCAGTAGTATTATTCGAGGGGGCGGATACTATGGCTACACCTTC	CASSIIRGGGYYGYTF
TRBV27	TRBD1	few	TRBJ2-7	TGTGCCAGCCGGCGGACAGGGGATTCCTACGAGCAGTACTTC	CASRRTGDSYEQYF
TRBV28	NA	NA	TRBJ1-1	TGTGCCAGCAGTGGAGGGCTGGGGGGGAACACTGAAGCTTTCTTT	CASSGGLGGNTEAFF
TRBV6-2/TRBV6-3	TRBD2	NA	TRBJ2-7	TGTGCCAGCAGTACCCCCACTAGCGGGAGGCTCTACGAGCAGTACTTC	CASSTPTSGRLYEQYF
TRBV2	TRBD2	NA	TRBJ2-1	TGTGCCAGCAGTCCTACTAGCGGGATAGGGGGTGAGCAGTTCTTC	CASSPTSGIGGEQFF
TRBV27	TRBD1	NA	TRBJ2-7	TGTGCCAGCAGTCCCCGACAGGGTAGATTCTACGAGCAGTACTTC	CASSPRQGRFYEQYF
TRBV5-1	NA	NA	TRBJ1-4	TGCGCCAGCAGCTTGGGTCTCTCAACTAATGAAAAACTGTTTTTT	CASSLGLSTNEKLFF
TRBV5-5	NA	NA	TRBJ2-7	TGTGCCAGCAGCTTGTGGACAGTGTCCTACGAGCAGTACTTC	CASSLWTVSYEQYF
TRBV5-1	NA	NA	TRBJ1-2	TGCGCCAGCAGCCCGCGGAGTAACTATGGCTACACCTTC	CASSPRSNYGYTF
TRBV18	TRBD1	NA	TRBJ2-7	TGTGCCAGCTCACCGAGGACAGGATACGAGCAGTACTTC	CASSPRTGYEQYF
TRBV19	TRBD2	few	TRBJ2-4	TGTGCCAGTAGTATAGTCCAGACTAGCGGGAGTCGGGGAAACATTCAGTACTTC	CASSIVQTSGSRGNIQYF
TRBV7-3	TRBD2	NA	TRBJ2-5	TGTGCCAGCAGCCTAGCCGGGACTATGACGGAGACCCAGTACTTC	CASSLAGTMTETQYF
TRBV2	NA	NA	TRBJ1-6	TGTGCCAGCAGTTCCGGGACACGAAATTCACCCCTCCACTTT	CASSSGTRNSPLHF
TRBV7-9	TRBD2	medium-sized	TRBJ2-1	TGTGCCAGCAGCGCTCGACTAGCGGGAGAATCGAATGAGCAGTTCTTC	CASSARLAGESNEQFF
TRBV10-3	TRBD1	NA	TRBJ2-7	TGTGCCATCGAACCGGGACAGGGTGCTTCCGAGCAGTACTTC	CAIEPGQGASEQYF
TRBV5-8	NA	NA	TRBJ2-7	TGTGCCAGCAGCTTGGCAGCGGCGGCAGGCGAGCAGTACTTC	CASSLAAAAGEQYF
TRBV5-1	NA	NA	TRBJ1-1	TGCGCCAGCAGCTTGGGCTACAGGGACACTGAAGCTTTCTTT	CASSLGYRDTEAFF
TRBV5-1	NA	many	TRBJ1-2	TGCGCCAGCAGCTTGGGAACAGACGCTAACTATGGCTACACCTTC	CASSLGTDANYGYTF
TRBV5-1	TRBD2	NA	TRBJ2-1	TGCGCCAGCAGCTTTCGGGGTAGCGGGGGCTGGAATGAGCAGTTCTTC	CASSFRGSGGWNEQFF
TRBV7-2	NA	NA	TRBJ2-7	TGTGCCAGCAGCGTACAGGGTGGCGACGAGCAGTACTTC	CASSVQGGDEQYF
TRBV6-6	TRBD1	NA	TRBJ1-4	TGTGCCAGCAGTCCACTGAACCGGGACAGGGTGGCAAGCGATGAAAAACTGTTTTTT	CASSPLNRDRVASDEKLFF
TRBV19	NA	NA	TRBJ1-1	TGTGCCAGTAGTATTCGCTTTCGGGACTACACTGAAGCTTTCTTT	CASSIRFRDYTEAFF
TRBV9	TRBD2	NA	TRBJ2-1	TGTGCCAGCAGCGTAGATCGGGGTAGCGGGAGGGGTAGTGAGCAGTTCTTC	CASSVDRGSGRGSEQFF
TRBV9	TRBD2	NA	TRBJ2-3	TGTGCCAGCAACCCCCGGGGGGGCCTACACACAGATACGCAGTATTTT	CASNPRGGLHTDTQYF
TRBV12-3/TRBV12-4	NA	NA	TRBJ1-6	TGTGCCAGCAGGCTCGCGAGTAATTCACCCCTCCACTTT	CASRLASNSPLHF
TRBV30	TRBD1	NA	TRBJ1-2	TGTGCCTGGAGCAGACAGGGGGAAGGCTATGGCTACACCTTC	CAWSRQGEGYGYTF
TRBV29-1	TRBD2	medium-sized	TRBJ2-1	TGCAGCGTTTTTGAGTCGGCGGGAGTGGGCAATGAGCAGTTCTTC	CSVFESAGVGNEQFF
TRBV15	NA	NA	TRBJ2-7	TGTGCCACCAGCAGAGTAGGAGGGATCTACGAGCAGTACTTC	CATSRVGGIYEQYF
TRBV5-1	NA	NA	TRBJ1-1	TGCGCCAGCAGCCGCCTGGGGGGGATCACTGAAGCTTTCTTT	CASSRLGGITEAFF
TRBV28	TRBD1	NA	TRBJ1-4	TGTGCCAGCACGGACAGGGCCGGAGGAACTAATGAAAAACTGTTTTTT	CASTDRAGGTNEKLFF
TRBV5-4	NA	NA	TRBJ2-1	TGTGCCAGCAGCCCGGTGGGACCGGAGGGGGAGCAGTTCTTC	CASSPVGPEGEQFF
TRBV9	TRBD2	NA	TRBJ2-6	TGTGCCAGCAGCGTAGTGGCGGGGGGCTCGCGGGCCAACGTCCTGACTTTC	CASSVVAGGSRANVLTF
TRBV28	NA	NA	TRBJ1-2	TGTGCCAGCAAACCCCCACCCATGCGTGGTGGCTACACCTTC	CASKPPPMRGGYTF
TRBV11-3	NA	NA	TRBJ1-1	TGTGCCAGCAGCTGGACAGATAACACTGAAGCTTTCTTT	CASSWTDNTEAFF
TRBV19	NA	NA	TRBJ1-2	TGTGCCAGTAGTGTAGGTATTTATGGCTACACCTTC	CASSVGIYGYTF
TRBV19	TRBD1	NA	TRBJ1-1	TGTGCCAGTAGTATGGGGACAGCCACCGAAGCTTTCTTT	CASSMGTATEAFF
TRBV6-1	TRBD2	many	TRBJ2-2	TGTGCCAGCAGTGAAGGCTGGACTAGTGTTTTCGGGGAGCTGTTTTTT	CASSEGWTSVFGELFF
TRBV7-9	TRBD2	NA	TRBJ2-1	TGTGCCAGCAGCCCGACCCTTAGCGGGAGCGGGCATGAGCAGTTCTTC	CASSPTLSGSGHEQFF
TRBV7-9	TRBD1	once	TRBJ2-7	TGTGCCAGCAGCTTACAGGGGGACTCCTACGAGCAGTACTTC	CASSLQGDSYEQYF
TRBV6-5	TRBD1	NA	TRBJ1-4	TGTGCCAGCAGTACCCCGACAGGGAAGGAAAAACTGTTTTTT	CASSTPTGKEKLFF
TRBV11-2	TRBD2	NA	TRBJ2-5	TGTGCCAGCACCACCGGGGGGGAGACCCAGTACTTC	CASTTGGETQYF
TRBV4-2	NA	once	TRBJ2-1	TGTGCCAGCAGCCCCTCTCCCCCCTTTGTTTTGGGTAGCGGACCCTTGGATGAGCAGTTCTTC	CASSPSPPFVLGSGPLDEQFF
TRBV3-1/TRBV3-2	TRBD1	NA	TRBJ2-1	TGTGCCAGCAGCCTGAGGGGACAGAGCTCCTACAATGAGCAGTTCTTC	CASSLRGQSSYNEQFF